This T cell receptor beta chain was identified in a study of T cells expressing NK-cell markers. Study-wide findings and caveats: A few donors likewise had their CD3+CD56-NKG2C+ fraction led by these clonotypes.

Note on this clonotype: The antigen is undetermined.

With the 5' RACE reads reprocessed, TCRdb shows one record per CDR3 protein and no DNA. The sample holds roughly 180,000 distinct CDR3 sequences. The CDR3 is 15 amino acids. Germline-derived CDR1 and CDR2 are SEHNR and FQNEAQ (reference sequence). Sequencing was performed on blood T cells: a sorted CD56 or NKG2C T cell subset, CD4+ or CD8+ T cells, or bulk PBMC T cells (not recorded which). This receptor was obtained from a woman between 18 and 70 years old in good health. The rearrangement joins TRBV7-9 to TRBJ2-1; with no DNA, the TCRdb D assignment of TRBD1 cannot be verified. The CDR3 sequence is CASSRGQVRDNEQFF.